This entry lists 29 T cell receptor beta chains sequenced from one sample in a study of cytomegalovirus exposure and HLA in healthy donors. The method was immunoSEQ multiplex PCR; TCRdb's version includes in-frame clones alone and lacks a portion of them. The table lists about 150,000 clones, around 84% of them singletons. Sequencing was done on a sample of PBMCs. The receptors here all came from a human donor in good health.

The chain uses TRBV10-3 and TRBJ1-2, with D hard to call. This CDR3 contains 13 residues. CDR1 and CDR2 (germline): ENHRY, SYGVKD. V lost 10 bases to trimming and J lost 2 bases, with 14 bases between them. CDR3 sequence: CATSLGLNYGYTF. In nucleotides, the CDR3 is TGTGCCACCTCATTAGGACTGAACTATGGCTACACCTTC.

V gene TRBV14 combines with J gene TRBJ2-7; 10 bases align to TRBD2. Germline lookup yields CDR1 SGHDN and CDR2 FVKESK. There are 15 residues in the CDR3. The V and J ends lost 4 bases and 7 bases, in that order; junction bases with no gene match: 10. DNA of the CDR3: TGTGCCAGCAGCCCTACCCTAGCGGGAGCTAGTGAGCAGTACTTC. Translation gives CASSPTLAGASEQYF.

The chain recombines TRBV18 with TRBJ2-7, with D maybe TRBD1 (6 bases). CDR3 size: 14 residues. From germline, CDR1 is KGHSH and CDR2 LQKENI. The V gene lost 1 base and the J gene lost 5 bases, with 12 bases spanning the gap. The CDR3 DNA sequence: TGTGCCAGCTCACCACGGACAGATCCCCACGAGCAGTACTTC. Its translation: CASSPRTDPHEQYF.

This chain connects TRBV12-5 to TRBJ1-2; 10 nucleotides line up with TRBD1. Germline V CDR1 and CDR2: LGHNT, FRNRAP. The CDR3 is 18 residues long. V lost 2 bases to trimming and J lost 4 bases; unmatched junction nucleotides: 13. CDR3 in DNA: TGTGCTAGTGGTTTGTTACCCTCTCTGGACAGGGGGGGCTATGGCTACACCTTC. Amino acid sequence: CASGLLPSLDRGGYGYTF.

CDR3: CASSQLAGYSYEQYF. The CDR3 bases are TGTGCCAGCAGCCAACTAGCGGGGTACTCCTACGAGCAGTACTTC. This chain uses TRBV7-3 with TRBJ2-7; 10 bases map to TRBD2. V trimming: 5 bases; J trimming: 0 bases; junction bases outside the gene matches: 4. This CDR3 contains 15 residues. Germline V CDR1 and CDR2: SGHTA, FQGTGA.

This clone was seen only a few times. The genes are TRBV7-9 and TRBJ1-3; D is unclear. The V gene lost 1 base and the J gene lost 0 bases, with 13 bases spanning the gap. This CDR3 comprises 17 residues. CDR1 is SEHNR, CDR2 FQNEAQ, per germline (reference sequence). The CDR3 is CASSLVRAGHSGNTIYF. CDR3 sequence (DNA): TGTGCCAGCAGCTTAGTGAGGGCCGGTCACTCTGGAAACACCATATATTTT.

In DNA, the CDR3 is TGTGCCAGTCGTGAAGGGGGCACTGAAGCTTTCTTT. Translation: CASREGGTEAFF. The rearrangement uses TRBV19 and TRBJ1-1; D possibly corresponds to TRBD1 (6 bases). The V end lost 8 bases, the J end lost 4 bases, and 11 bases lay between the germline ends. CDR3 length: 12 residues. The germline CDR1 and CDR2 sequences are LNHDA and SQIVND (reference sequence).

CDR3 nucleotides: TGTGCCAGCTTCGACACCTACTATGGCTACACCTTC. Its protein is CASFDTYYGYTF. This chain joins TRBV6-1 and TRBJ1-2; unclear D gene. Looked up from germline, CDR1 is MNHNS and CDR2 is SASEGT. Between the trimmed V and J ends, which lost 8 bases and 3 bases, there was a span of 10 bases. This CDR3 comprises 12 residues.

The chain links TRBV11-2 to TRBJ2-7, with 7 positions matching TRBD2. Germline CDR1 SGHAT, CDR2 FQNNGV. The CDR3 is 15 residues long. The V and J ends lost 1 base and 7 bases, in that order; junction bases with no gene match: 10. In nucleotides, the CDR3 is TGTGCCAGCAGCTTAGGAAACGGGGGGAATGGTGAGCAGTACTTC. It yields the protein CASSLGNGGNGEQYF.

The V and J genes are TRBV28 and TRBJ2-1, with TRBD2 identical over 9 bases. The germline gives CDR1 MDHEN, CDR2 SYDVKM. Trimming removed 4 bases from V and 4 bases from J; junction bases left unmatched: 5. The CDR3 loop spans 15 amino acids. CDR3 sequence (DNA): TGTGCCAGCAGTTCTCCTAGCGGGAAATACAATGAGCAGTTCTTC. Its protein product is CASSSPSGKYNEQFF.

V is TRBV18 and J is TRBJ2-2, with 12 bases that match TRBD1. The CDR3 covers 16 residues. Germline trimming cut 6 bases from V and 9 bases from J; bases unmatched to any gene: 11. CDR1 KGHSH and CDR2 LQKENI come from the germline V gene. In DNA form, the CDR3 reads TGTGCCAGCTCGGAGGGGACAGGGGGCGTCCCCTGGGAGCTGTTTTTT. Protein sequence: CASSEGTGGVPWELFF.

This chain joins TRBV4-1 and TRBJ2-5, with D unresolved. The germline V and J ends were trimmed by 0 bases and 2 bases, with 7 bases remaining between them. This CDR3 comprises 14 residues. In germline, CDR1 is MGHRA, CDR2 YSYEKL. The CDR3 DNA is TGCGCCAGCAGCCAAGATGGTCGGCAAGAGACCCAGTACTTC. This translates into CASSQDGRQETQYF.

V gene TRBV6-1 combines with J gene TRBJ2-2; possibly TRBD1 for D (6 bases). The CDR3 has 12 amino acids. V gave up 6 bases and J gave up 6 bases, with 8 bases separating them. Germline CDR1 and CDR2: MNHNS and SASEGT. This CDR3 reads CASRNRAGELFF. The CDR3 DNA sequence: TGTGCCAGCAGAAACAGGGCCGGGGAGCTGTTTTTT.

This chain connects TRBV6-1 to TRBJ1-2; perhaps TRBD1 as D (6 bases). Trimming pared 6 bases from V and 6 bases from J, leaving 14 bases between. Germline values: CDR1 MNHNS, CDR2 SASEGT. This CDR3 has 13 residues. The CDR3: CASSGGLFDGYTF. The CDR3 DNA is TGTGCCAGCAGCGGGGGGCTATTCGATGGCTACACCTTC.

This chain connects TRBV15 to TRBJ1-4; D perhaps matches TRBD1 (6 bases). Germline V CDR1 and CDR2: LNHNV, YYDKDF (reference sequence). V was pared by 3 bases and J by 0 bases, with 8 bases between. The CDR3 spans 15 residues. The CDR3 DNA is TGTGCCACCAGCAGTACAGGGACAACTAATGAAAAACTGTTTTTT. It specifies CATSSTGTTNEKLFF.

The gene calls are TRBV2 and TRBJ2-1; weak D call: TRBD2 (6 bases). This CDR3 has 13 amino acids. The V end was cut by 9 bases, the J end by 4 bases, with 13 bases between. Germline V gene data show CDR1 as SNHLY and CDR2 as FYNNEI. CDR3 sequence reads: CASLGGLYNEQFF. The CDR3 bases are TGTGCCAGTTTGGGGGGACTTTACAATGAGCAGTTCTTC.

V usage is TRBV15 and J usage is TRBJ1-3; D uncertain. The CDR3 is 17 amino acids. V shed 0 bases and J shed 0 bases, with 12 bases lying between them. In germline, CDR1 is LNHNV, CDR2 YYDKDF (reference sequence). The DNA of the CDR3 is TGTGCCACCAGCAGAGAAAGAAACAGCTACTCTGGAAACACCATATATTTT. This sequence encodes CATSRERNSYSGNTIYF. The whole variable domain, remainder taken from reference TRBV15 and TRBJ1-3, is DAMVIQNPRYQVTQFGKPVTLSCSQTLNHNVMYWYQQKSSQAPKLLFHYYDKDFNNEADTPDNFQSRRPNTSFCFLDIRSPGLGDTAMYLCATSRERNSYSGNTIYFGEGSWLTVV.

The rearrangement joins TRBV28 to TRBJ2-5; D gene unclear. Germline V gives CDR1 MDHEN, CDR2 SYDVKM. Trimming cost V 7 bases and J 5 bases, with 8 bases left between them. This CDR3 comprises 11 residues. CDR3: CASTRQETQYF. Here the CDR3 DNA reads TGTGCCAGCACCCGCCAGGAGACCCAGTACTTC. Combining the CDR3 with reference TRBV28 and TRBJ2-5 gives the whole variable domain DVKVTQSSRYLVKRTGEKVFLECVQDMDHENMFWYRQDPGLGLRLIYFSYDVKMKEKGDIPEGYSVSREKKERFSLILESASTNQTSMYLCASTRQETQYFGPGTRLLVL.

The genes are TRBV5-1 and TRBJ2-5; 12 nucleotides line up with TRBD2. V gave up 4 bases and J gave up 1 base; unmatched junction bases: 5. The CDR3 spans 16 residues. In germline, CDR1 is SGHRS, CDR2 YFSETQ. This CDR3 is CASSPSTSGSQETQYF. The CDR3 coding sequence is TGCGCCAGCAGCCCCTCGACTAGCGGGAGCCAAGAGACCCAGTACTTC.

This clone appeared a few times. The J gene is TRBJ1-5, the V gene TRBV6-5, with no clear D. Deletions cut 2 bases from V and 7 bases from J, with 9 bases between. Germline V gene data show CDR1 as MNHEY and CDR2 as SVGAGI. The CDR3 contains 13 residues. The CDR3 nucleotides read TGTGCCAGCAGTTACGCGTCAGGACAGCCCCAGCATTTT. This translates into CASSYASGQPQHF.

The DNA of the CDR3 is TGTGCCAGCAGTTTATTCCGGGGGGAAAAACTGTTTTTT. It translates to CASSLFRGEKLFF. The V and J genes are TRBV28 and TRBJ1-4; perhaps TRBD1 as D (5 bases). This CDR3 comprises 13 residues. With 1 base removed from V and 8 bases from J, the gap between germline ends came to 8 bases. Germline V CDR1 and CDR2: MDHEN, SYDVKM.

V gene TRBV30 combines with J gene TRBJ1-1; the D is unclear. V was shortened by 0 bases and J by 3 bases, with 14 bases between the two germline ends. Germline CDR1 is GTSNPN and CDR2 is SVGIG (reference sequence). The CDR3 is 15 amino acids. CDR3 nucleotide sequence: TGTGCCTGGAGTGTAACGTCGCAGAAATACACTGAAGCTTTCTTT. It yields the protein CAWSVTSQKYTEAFF.

V is TRBV28 and J is TRBJ1-4, with a tentative D call TRBD1 (6 bases). V was shortened by 0 bases and J by 8 bases, with 10 bases between the two germline ends. CDR1 is MDHEN, CDR2 SYDVKM, per germline. The CDR3 runs 14 residues. In nucleotides, the CDR3 is TGTGCCAGCAGTTTATGGAGGGGGGGGGAAAAACTGTTTTTT. It specifies CASSLWRGGEKLFF.

Comments on this clone: Other DNA variants within this sample encode the same CDR3. V usage is TRBV6-5 and J usage is TRBJ2-7; 9 bases are shared with TRBD1. This CDR3 has 14 residues. Germline V CDR1 and CDR2: MNHEY, SVGAGI. V gave up 2 bases and J gave up 3 bases; unmatched junction bases: 2. For the CDR3, the DNA is TGTGCCAGCAGTTACGGACAGGGGATCTACGAGCAGTACTTC. As protein: CASSYGQGIYEQYF.

The chain combines TRBV25-1 with TRBJ2-1; maybe TRBD2 (6 bases). CDR1 and CDR2 from the germline V gene are MGHDK and SYGVNS. Trimming stripped 6 bases from V and 8 bases from J, with 14 bases between. This CDR3 region has 13 residues. The DNA for the CDR3 is TGTGCCAGCAGGGGGCCGCGCGGGGATGAGCAGTTCTTC. It encodes CASRGPRGDEQFF.

The V and J genes are TRBV7-2 and TRBJ1-2, with a possible D match to TRBD1 (6 bases). The length of the CDR3 is 14 residues. With 3 bases removed from V and 2 bases from J, the gap between germline ends came to 10 bases. The germline V gene encodes CDR1 SGHTA and CDR2 FQGNSA. CDR3 sequence (DNA): TGTGCCAGCAGCTTTGGGGGCGAAAACTATGGCTACACCTTC. Its protein product is CASSFGGENYGYTF.

There are a few counts of this clone. The chain employs TRBV11-3 and TRBJ1-1; a possible D gene is TRBD1 (6 bases). Trimming cost V 3 bases and J 2 bases, with 7 bases left between them. The CDR3 consists of 13 residues. CDR1 is SGHNT, CDR2 YENEEA, per germline. The CDR3, as DNA: TGTGCCAGCAGCTTCAGGGGTAACACTGAAGCTTTCTTT. It encodes CASSFRGNTEAFF.

This rearrangement joins TRBV7-8 to TRBJ2-7; TRBD1 matches 7 bases. CDR3 length equals 16 residues. Germline lookup yields CDR1 SGHVS and CDR2 FQNEAQ. V trimming: 5 bases; J trimming: 0 bases; junction bases outside the gene matches: 10. The CDR3 sequence: CASSVLNRGPSYEQYF. The CDR3 DNA reads as TGTGCCAGCAGCGTCCTAAACAGGGGCCCCTCCTACGAGCAGTACTTC. The variable domain in full, completed from reference TRBV7-8 and TRBJ2-7, reads GAGVSQSPRYKVAKRGQDVALRCDPISGHVSLFWYQQALGQGPEFLTYFQNEAQLDKSGLPSDRFFAERPEGSVSTLKIQRTQQEDSAVYLCASSVLNRGPSYEQYFGPGTRLTVT.

V and J are TRBV11-3 and TRBJ2-3; no clear D gene. This CDR3 has 14 residues. Trimming took 5 bases from V and 1 from J, leaving 10 bases between them. Germline-derived CDR1 and CDR2 are SGHNT and YENEEA. The CDR3 is CASSATRGTDTQYF. In DNA form, the CDR3 reads TGTGCCAGCAGCGCCACCCGGGGCACAGATACGCAGTATTTT.